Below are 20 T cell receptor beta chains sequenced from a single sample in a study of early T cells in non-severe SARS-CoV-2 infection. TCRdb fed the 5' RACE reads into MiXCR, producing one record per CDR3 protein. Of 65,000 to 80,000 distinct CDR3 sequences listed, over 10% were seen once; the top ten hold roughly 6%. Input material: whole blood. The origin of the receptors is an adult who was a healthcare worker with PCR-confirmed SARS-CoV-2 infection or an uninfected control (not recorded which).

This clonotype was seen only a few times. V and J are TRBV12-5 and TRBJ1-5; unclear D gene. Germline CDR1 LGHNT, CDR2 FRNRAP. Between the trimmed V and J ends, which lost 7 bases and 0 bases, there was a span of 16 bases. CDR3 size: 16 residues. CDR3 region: CASAYSYRYSNQPQHF. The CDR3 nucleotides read TGTGCTAGTGCCTACAGCTATCGGTATAGCAATCAGCCCCAGCATTTT. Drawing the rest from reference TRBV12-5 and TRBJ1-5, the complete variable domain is DARVTQTPRHKVTEMGQEVTMRCQPILGHNTVFWYRQTMMQGLELLAYFRNRAPLDDSGMPKDRFSAEMPDATLATLKIQPSEPRDSAVYFCASAYSYRYSNQPQHFGDGTRLSIL.

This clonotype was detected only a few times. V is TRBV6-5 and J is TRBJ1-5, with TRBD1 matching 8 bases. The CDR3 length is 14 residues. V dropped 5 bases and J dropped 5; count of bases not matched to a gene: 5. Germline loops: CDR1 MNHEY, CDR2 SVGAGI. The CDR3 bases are TGTGCCAGCAGTGCCCAGACAGGGGATCAGCCCCAGCATTTT. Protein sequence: CASSAQTGDQPQHF.

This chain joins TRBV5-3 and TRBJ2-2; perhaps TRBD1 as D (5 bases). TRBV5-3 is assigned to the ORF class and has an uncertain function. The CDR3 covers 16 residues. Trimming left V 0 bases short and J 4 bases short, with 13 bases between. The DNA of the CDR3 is TGTGCCAGAAGCTTGGTTCTTCAGGGCGGCACCGGGGAGCTGTTTTTT. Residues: CARSLVLQGGTGELFF.

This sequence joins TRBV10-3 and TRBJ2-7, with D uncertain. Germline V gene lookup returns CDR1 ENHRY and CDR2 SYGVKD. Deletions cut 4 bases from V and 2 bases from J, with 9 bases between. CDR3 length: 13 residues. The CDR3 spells CAISGGSTYEQYF. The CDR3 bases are TGTGCCATCAGTGGTGGCAGTACCTACGAGCAGTACTTC.

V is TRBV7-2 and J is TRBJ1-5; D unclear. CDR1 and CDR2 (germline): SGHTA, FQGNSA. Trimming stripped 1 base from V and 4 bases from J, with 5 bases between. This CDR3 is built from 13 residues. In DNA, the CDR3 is TGTGCCAGCAGCTTAGATGGGAATCAGCCCCAGCATTTT. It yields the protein CASSLDGNQPQHF.

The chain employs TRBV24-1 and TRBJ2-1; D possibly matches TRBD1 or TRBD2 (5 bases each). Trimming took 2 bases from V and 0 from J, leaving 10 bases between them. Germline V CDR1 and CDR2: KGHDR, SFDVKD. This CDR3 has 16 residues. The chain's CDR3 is CATSDSEGSSYNEQFF. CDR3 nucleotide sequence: TGTGCCACCAGTGATTCCGAGGGGAGCTCCTACAATGAGCAGTTCTTC.

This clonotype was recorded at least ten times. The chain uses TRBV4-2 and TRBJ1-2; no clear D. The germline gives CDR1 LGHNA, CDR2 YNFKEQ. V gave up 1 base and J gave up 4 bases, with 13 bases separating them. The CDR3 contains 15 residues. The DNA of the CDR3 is TGTGCCAGCAGCCAAGGTCCGGGCCCAGGCTATGGCTACACCTTC. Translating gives CASSQGPGPGYGYTF.

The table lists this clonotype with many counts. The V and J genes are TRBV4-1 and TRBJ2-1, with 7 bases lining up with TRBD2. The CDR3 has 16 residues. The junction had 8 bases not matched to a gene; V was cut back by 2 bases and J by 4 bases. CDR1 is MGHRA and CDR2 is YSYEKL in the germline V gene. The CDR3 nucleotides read TGCGCCAGCAGCCAACTAGCGGCGGCTGAATACAATGAGCAGTTCTTC. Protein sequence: CASSQLAAAEYNEQFF.

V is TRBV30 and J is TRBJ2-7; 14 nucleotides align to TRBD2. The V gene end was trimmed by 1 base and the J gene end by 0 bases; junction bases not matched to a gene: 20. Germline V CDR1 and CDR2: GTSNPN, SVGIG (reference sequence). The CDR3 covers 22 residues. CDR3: CAWSAAGVGLAGGHVSSYEQYF. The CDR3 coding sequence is TGTGCCTGGAGTGCGGCAGGGGTAGGACTAGCGGGGGGCCATGTGAGCTCCTACGAGCAGTACTTC.

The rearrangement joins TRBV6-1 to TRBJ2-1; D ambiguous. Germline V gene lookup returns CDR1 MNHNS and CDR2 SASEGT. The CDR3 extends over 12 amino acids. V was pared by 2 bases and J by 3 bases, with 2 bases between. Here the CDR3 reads CASSENYNEQFF. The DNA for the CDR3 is TGTGCCAGCAGTGAAAACTACAATGAGCAGTTCTTC.

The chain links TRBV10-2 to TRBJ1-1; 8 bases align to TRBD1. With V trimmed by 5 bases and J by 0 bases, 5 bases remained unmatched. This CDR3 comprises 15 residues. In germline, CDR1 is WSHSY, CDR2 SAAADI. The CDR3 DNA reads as TGCGCCAGCAGTAACCGACAGGGGATGAACACTGAAGCTTTCTTT. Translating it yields CASSNRQGMNTEAFF.

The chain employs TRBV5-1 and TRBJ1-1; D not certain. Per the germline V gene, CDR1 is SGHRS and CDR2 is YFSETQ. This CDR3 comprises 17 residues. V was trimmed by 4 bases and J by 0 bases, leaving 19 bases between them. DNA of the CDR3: TGCGCCAGCAGCCACCGGGAGCAGGACCACTTGAACACTGAAGCTTTCTTT. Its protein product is CASSHREQDHLNTEAFF.

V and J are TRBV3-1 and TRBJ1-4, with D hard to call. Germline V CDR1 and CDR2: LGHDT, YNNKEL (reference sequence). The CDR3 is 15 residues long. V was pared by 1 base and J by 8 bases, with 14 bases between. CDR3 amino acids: CASSQGAPDGEKLFF. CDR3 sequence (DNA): TGTGCCAGCAGCCAAGGGGCCCCAGACGGGGAAAAACTGTTTTTT.

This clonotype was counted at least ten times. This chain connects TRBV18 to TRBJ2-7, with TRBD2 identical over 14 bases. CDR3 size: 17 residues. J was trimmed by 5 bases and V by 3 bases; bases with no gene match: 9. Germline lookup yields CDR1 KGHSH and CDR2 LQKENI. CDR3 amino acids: CASSPAGLAGGIHEQYF. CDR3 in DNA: TGTGCCAGCTCACCGGCTGGACTAGCGGGAGGTATACACGAGCAGTACTTC.

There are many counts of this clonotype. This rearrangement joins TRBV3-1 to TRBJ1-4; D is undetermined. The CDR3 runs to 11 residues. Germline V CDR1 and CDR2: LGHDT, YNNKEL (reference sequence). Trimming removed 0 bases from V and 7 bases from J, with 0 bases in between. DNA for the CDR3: TGTGCCAGCAGCCAAGATGAAAAACTGTTTTTT. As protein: CASSQDEKLFF.

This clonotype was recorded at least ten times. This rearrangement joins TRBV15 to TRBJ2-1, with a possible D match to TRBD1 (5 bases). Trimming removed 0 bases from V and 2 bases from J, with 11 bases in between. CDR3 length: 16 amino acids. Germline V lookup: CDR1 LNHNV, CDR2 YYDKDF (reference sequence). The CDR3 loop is CATSRDRAGTYNEQFF. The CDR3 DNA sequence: TGTGCCACCAGCAGAGATCGGGCAGGGACCTACAATGAGCAGTTCTTC.

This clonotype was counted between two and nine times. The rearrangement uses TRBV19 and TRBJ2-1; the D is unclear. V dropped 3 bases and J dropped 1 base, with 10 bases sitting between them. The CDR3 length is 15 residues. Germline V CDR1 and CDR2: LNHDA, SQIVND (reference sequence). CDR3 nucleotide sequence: TGTGCCAGTAGTATGGCGACGTTATCCTACAATGAGCAGTTCTTC. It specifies CASSMATLSYNEQFF.

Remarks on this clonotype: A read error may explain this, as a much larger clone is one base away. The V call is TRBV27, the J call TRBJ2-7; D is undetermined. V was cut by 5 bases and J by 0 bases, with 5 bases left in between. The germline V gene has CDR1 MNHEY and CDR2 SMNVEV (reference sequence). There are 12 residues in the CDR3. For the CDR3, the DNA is TGTGCCAGCAGTGCCAGCTCCTACGAGCAGTACTTC. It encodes CASSASSYEQYF.

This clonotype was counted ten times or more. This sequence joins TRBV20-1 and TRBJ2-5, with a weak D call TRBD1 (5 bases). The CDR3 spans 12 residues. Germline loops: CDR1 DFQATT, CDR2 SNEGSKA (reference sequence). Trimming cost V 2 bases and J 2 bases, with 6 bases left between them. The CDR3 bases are TGCAGTGCTAGACAGGGACAAGAGACCCAGTACTTC. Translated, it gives CSARQGQETQYF.

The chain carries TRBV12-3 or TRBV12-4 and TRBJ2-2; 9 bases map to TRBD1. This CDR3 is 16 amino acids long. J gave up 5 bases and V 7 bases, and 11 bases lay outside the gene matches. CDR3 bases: TGTGCCAGCACAGAGTCCCGGGACAGGGAGACCGGGGAGCTGTTTTTT. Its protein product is CASTESRDRETGELFF.